This passage covers 28 T cell receptor beta chains from one sample sequenced in a study of OX40 agonist ivuxolimab in advanced cancers. Measured with immunoSEQ multiplex PCR; TCRdb has only the in-frame clones, and not every one. Here the sample spans roughly 62,000 clones, 86% being singletons. The sequences come from CD4+ or CD8+ T cells sorted from blood, collected in a trial of the OX40 agonist ivuxolimab. These receptor sequences come from an adult with an advanced solid tumor such as melanoma, head and neck, liver or kidney cancer.

This chain joins TRBV19 and TRBJ2-3; D is tentatively TRBD1 or TRBD2 (5 bases each). The germline CDR1 and CDR2 sequences are LNHDA and SQIVND (reference sequence). CDR3 length: 12 amino acids. Trimming took off 5 bases at V and 8 bases at J, with 11 bases between the two ends. The DNA of the CDR3 is TGTGCCAGTAGTGGCCGGGGCGGTACGCAGTATTTT. The encoded protein is CASSGRGGTQYF.

This rearrangement joins TRBV29-1 to TRBJ2-2; a weak D match, TRBD1 (6 bases). Trimming removed 4 bases at V and 0 bases at J, with 15 bases between. This CDR3 is built from 16 residues. Germline CDR1 SQVTM, CDR2 ANQGSEA. Written as DNA, the CDR3 is TGCAGCGTTGGGCCCGGGGACATAACGAACACCGGGGAGCTGTTTTTT. Translating it yields CSVGPGDITNTGELFF.

The chain couples TRBV28 to TRBJ1-6; 7 bases align to TRBD1. CDR1 is MDHEN, CDR2 SYDVKM, per germline. V lost 10 bases to trimming and J lost 7 bases; unmatched junction nucleotides: 16. This CDR3 has 16 amino acids. The CDR3 loop reads CATASTPGQQNSPLHF. DNA for the CDR3: TGTGCCACCGCCAGCACCCCGGGACAGCAAAATTCACCCCTCCACTTT.

The chain is built from TRBV7-3 and TRBJ1-6; TRBD1 might be the D (6 bases). Trimming removed 4 bases from V and 10 bases from J, with 14 bases in between. The CDR3 runs to 14 residues. Germline CDR1 SGHTA, CDR2 FQGTGA. The chain's CDR3 is CASSSGQKESPLHF. DNA for the CDR3: TGTGCCAGCAGCTCCGGACAGAAGGAGTCACCCCTCCACTTT.

This clone came up once. The chain couples TRBV6-5 to TRBJ2-7; 9 bases line up with TRBD1. The CDR3 is 16 amino acids. With V trimmed by 4 bases and J by 3 bases, 10 bases remained unmatched. Germline CDR1 and CDR2: MNHEY and SVGAGI. The CDR3 DNA reads TGTGCCAGCAGTTTGGACAGGGGTTCGGCCCGCTACGAGCAGTACTTC. Translated, it gives CASSLDRGSARYEQYF.

The chain has TRBV11-2 and TRBJ2-7; 7 nucleotides agree with TRBD2. V was clipped by 3 bases and J by 2 bases; unmatched bases: 7. Germline V gene sequence: CDR1 SGHAT, CDR2 FQNNGV. This CDR3 contains 15 residues. DNA of the CDR3: TGTGCCAGCAGCTTCTGGGGGGGGGAAACCTACGAGCAGTACTTC. As protein: CASSFWGGETYEQYF. The full variable domain, rest sourced from reference TRBV11-2 and TRBJ2-7, is EAGVAQSPRYKIIEKRQSVAFWCNPISGHATLYWYQQILGQGPKLLIQFQNNGVVDDSQLPKDRFSAERLKGVDSTLKIQPAKLEDSAVYLCASSFWGGETYEQYFGPGTRLTVT.

The gene calls are TRBV4-3 and TRBJ1-6; tentative D call: TRBD1 (6 bases). Germline V gene sequence: CDR1 LGHNA, CDR2 YSLEER. CDR3 length: 18 residues. Deletions cut 1 base from V and 0 bases from J, with 13 bases between. CDR3 loop: CASSQVGQSSSYNSPLHF. The CDR3 nucleotides read TGCGCCAGCAGCCAAGTAGGACAGTCAAGCTCCTATAATTCACCCCTCCACTTT.

J is TRBJ2-2 and V is TRBV11-3, with TRBD1 matching 9 bases. The CDR3 has 20 amino acids. Germline assignment: CDR1 SGHNT and CDR2 YENEEA. The trim removed 5 bases at V and 1 base at J, leaving 17 bases unmatched. Here the CDR3 DNA reads TGTGCCAGCAGCATCGGGACAGGGTTGTTAAGTTGGGAGAACACCGGGGAGCTGTTTTTT. It translates to CASSIGTGLLSWENTGELFF.

The chain is built from TRBV19 and TRBJ1-2; no clear D. The CDR3 sequence is 11 residues long. V was pared by 6 bases and J by 4 bases, with 6 bases between. The germline V gene encodes CDR1 LNHDA and CDR2 SQIVND (reference sequence). The CDR3 DNA reads as TGTGCCAGTAGAGGGTTCTATGGCTACACCTTC. As protein: CASRGFYGYTF.

This clone was observed a single time. V is TRBV28 and J is TRBJ2-2, with D perhaps matching TRBD1 or TRBD2 (6 bases each). Trimming cost V 7 bases and J 6 bases, with 15 bases left between them. The CDR3 is made up of 14 amino acids. Germline V gene sequence: CDR1 MDHEN, CDR2 SYDVKM. CDR3 nucleotide sequence: TGTGCCAGCAATACAATGGGGGGCGCCGGGGAGCTGTTTTTT. Its protein product is CASNTMGGAGELFF.

The V gene is TRBV5-6, the J gene TRBJ2-7, with TRBD2 as a possible D gene (6 bases). The CDR3 length is 14 residues. Between the trimmed V and J ends, which lost 2 bases and 6 bases, there was a span of 15 bases. CDR1 is SGHDT, CDR2 YYEEEE, per germline. CDR3 bases: TGTGCCAGCAGCTTAGATGGAGGGGCTCTCGAGCAGTACTTC. It is translated as CASSLDGGALEQYF. The full variable domain, its missing parts supplied by reference TRBV5-6 and TRBJ2-7, is DAGVTQSPTHLIKTRGQQVTLRCSPKSGHDTVSWYQQALGQGPQFIFQYYEEEERQRGNFPDRFSGHQFPNYSSELNVNALLLGDSALYLCASSLDGGALEQYFGPGTRLTVT.

The chain carries TRBV5-8 and TRBJ2-5; D ambiguous. The CDR3 has 15 residues. V was shortened by 0 bases and J by 0 bases, with 9 bases between the two germline ends. CDR1 and CDR2 from the germline V gene are SGHTS and YDEGEE. The CDR3 region has the DNA TGTGCCAGCAGCTTGGGGCCCGCTGACCAAGAGACCCAGTACTTC. Amino acids: CASSLGPADQETQYF.

The genes are TRBV7-3 and TRBJ2-5, with 13 bases aligning to TRBD2. The CDR3 contains 16 residues. The V gene end was trimmed by 4 bases and the J gene end by 5 bases; junction bases not matched to a gene: 7. Germline V gives CDR1 SGHTA, CDR2 FQGTGA. CDR3 in amino acids: CASSSQGLAGAETQYF. The CDR3 DNA follows: TGTGCCAGCAGCTCCCAAGGACTAGCGGGGGCGGAGACCCAGTACTTC.

The chain carries TRBV28 and TRBJ1-2; TRBD1 agrees at 8 bases. The germline V gene encodes CDR1 MDHEN and CDR2 SYDVKM. Trimming removed 6 bases from V and 8 bases from J; junction bases left unmatched: 8. This CDR3 region has 13 residues. As DNA, the CDR3 is TGTGCCAGCAGACCGGACAGGGTGGGGGGCTACACCTTC. Translation gives CASRPDRVGGYTF.

The gene calls are TRBV6-5 and TRBJ2-7; the D is unclear. The CDR3 is 14 amino acids. Per the germline V gene, CDR1 is MNHEY and CDR2 is SVGAGI. Trimming removed 7 bases from V and 5 bases from J, with 18 bases in between. The CDR3 DNA follows: TGTGCCAGCACCAGGTTTTCACATACCGACGAGCAGTACTTC. As protein: CASTRFSHTDEQYF.

The rearrangement links TRBV5-1 to TRBJ2-5; TRBD1 matches at 7 bases. From germline, CDR1 is SGHRS and CDR2 YFSETQ. CDR3 length equals 14 residues. V was pared by 2 bases and J by 2 bases, with 3 bases of the junction left unmatched. DNA for the CDR3: TGCGCCAGCAGCTTCCTGGACAGGCAAGAGACCCAGTACTTC. Protein sequence: CASSFLDRQETQYF.

The J gene is TRBJ2-2, the V gene TRBV27; 10 nucleotides match TRBD2. After removal of 3 bases from V and 5 bases from J, the junction contained 6 bases not matched to a gene. Germline V gene data show CDR1 as MNHEY and CDR2 as SMNVEV (reference sequence). The CDR3 has 16 residues. The CDR3 is CASSLGVSGRTGELFF. The CDR3 DNA follows: TGTGCCAGCAGTTTGGGGGTTAGCGGGAGGACCGGGGAGCTGTTTTTT.

The genes are TRBV28 and TRBJ2-5; 10 bases fit TRBD1. Germline V CDR1 and CDR2: MDHEN, SYDVKM. V gave up 5 bases and J gave up 5 bases; unmatched junction bases: 11. The length of the CDR3 is 16 residues. This CDR3 is CASSPGTGVVGETQYF. DNA of the CDR3: TGTGCCAGCAGTCCCGGGACAGGGGTAGTCGGGGAGACCCAGTACTTC.

This sequence joins TRBV4-1 and TRBJ2-3; 8 bases line up with TRBD2. Germline V gene sequence: CDR1 MGHRA, CDR2 YSYEKL. The CDR3 has 14 residues. V was pared by 11 bases and J by 8 bases, with 15 bases of the junction left unmatched. The CDR3, as DNA: TGCGCCTCAGAGTCCCTAAACGGGAGGGGTACGCAGTATTTT. Encoded protein: CASESLNGRGTQYF.

The chain joins TRBV11-2 to TRBJ2-2; D is ambiguous. Germline V gene lookup returns CDR1 SGHAT and CDR2 FQNNGV. This CDR3 spans 12 amino acids. The V gene lost 5 bases and the J gene lost 5 bases, with 6 bases spanning the gap. DNA for the CDR3: TGTGCCAGCAGCCGACCGACCGGGGAGCTGTTTTTT. Residues: CASSRPTGELFF.

V usage is TRBV19 and J usage is TRBJ2-6; 12 bases are shared with TRBD2. The CDR3 length is 17 residues. Germline V gene lookup returns CDR1 LNHDA and CDR2 SQIVND (reference sequence). V gave up 8 bases and J gave up 7 bases; unmatched junction bases: 12. This CDR3 is CASQLAGGFLGANVLTF. The CDR3 region has the DNA TGTGCCAGTCAACTAGCGGGGGGCTTCTTGGGTGCCAACGTCCTGACTTTC.

There are a few counts of this clone. The chain couples TRBV4-2 to TRBJ2-2; 10 bases are shared with TRBD1. J gave up 4 bases and V 4 bases, and 6 bases lay outside the gene matches. Per germline, CDR1 LGHNA and CDR2 YNFKEQ. This CDR3 has 16 residues. The CDR3 region is CASSLKGTGATGELFF. DNA of the CDR3: TGTGCCAGCAGCCTTAAAGGGACAGGGGCCACCGGGGAGCTGTTTTTT.

The CDR3 DNA reads as TGTGCCTGGAGTGTTTGGGATCAGCCCCAGCATTTT. This sequence encodes CAWSVWDQPQHF. The V and J genes are TRBV30 and TRBJ1-5; no clear D. The ends were cut back, 0 bases at V and 5 bases at J, with 5 bases in the middle. CDR1 is GTSNPN and CDR2 is SVGIG in the germline V gene (reference sequence). This CDR3 is 12 amino acids long.

This chain connects TRBV5-8 to TRBJ2-7; the D gene could be TRBD1 or TRBD2 (6 bases each). Germline V CDR1 and CDR2: SGHTS, YDEGEE. V lost 4 bases, J lost 2 bases, and 19 bases lay in between. The CDR3 covers 16 residues. The CDR3 loop is CASSRQTGGGTYEQYF. CDR3 in DNA: TGTGCCAGCAGCCGACAGACAGGAGGGGGTACCTACGAGCAGTACTTC.

The chain employs TRBV7-9 and TRBJ1-5; D is possibly TRBD1 (5 bases). The CDR3 is 14 amino acids. In germline, CDR1 is SEHNR, CDR2 FQNEAQ (reference sequence). V lost 1 base and J 7 bases, leaving 11 bases between the germline ends. Here the CDR3 DNA reads TGTGCCAGCAGCTTAGGAGGGGCTATGCAGCCCCAGCATTTT. Protein sequence: CASSLGGAMQPQHF.

This sequence joins TRBV5-1 and TRBJ1-5; weak D call: TRBD1 (5 bases). Germline V gene lookup returns CDR1 SGHRS and CDR2 YFSETQ. The ends were cut back, 2 bases at V and 5 bases at J, with 14 bases in the middle. The CDR3 has 15 amino acids. The CDR3 reads CASSFWGDPDQPQHF. The CDR3 DNA reads as TGCGCCAGCAGCTTTTGGGGGGATCCGGATCAGCCCCAGCATTTT. The full variable domain, in which reference TRBV5-1 and TRBJ1-5 provide the parts outside the CDR3, is KAGVTQTPRYLIKTRGQQVTLSCSPISGHRSVSWYQQTPGQGLQFLFEYFSETQRNKGNFPGRFSGRQFSNSRSEMNVSTLELGDSALYLCASSFWGDPDQPQHFGDGTRLSIL.

This clone has a handful of counts. The chain combines TRBV6-1 with TRBJ2-2; D is uncertain. CDR1 and CDR2 from the germline V gene are MNHNS and SASEGT. Trimming removed 4 bases at V and 0 bases at J, with 6 bases between. This CDR3 is 14 amino acids long. The CDR3 sequence is CASSVITNTGELFF. The CDR3 bases are TGTGCCAGCAGTGTCATCACGAACACCGGGGAGCTGTTTTTT.

The chain employs TRBV5-1 and TRBJ2-7; possibly TRBD2 for D (5 bases). This CDR3 is built from 12 residues. Looked up from germline, CDR1 is SGHRS and CDR2 is YFSETQ. With 0 bases removed from V and 4 bases from J, the gap between germline ends came to 5 bases. CDR3 nucleotides: TGCGCCAGCAGCTTGGGGGAGTACGAGCAGTACTTC. Its protein product is CASSLGEYEQYF.